The 19 T cell receptor beta chains in this list originate from one sample, sequenced in a study of blood T cell repertoires in COVID-19. Profiling relied on immunoSEQ multiplex PCR, and the TCRdb table lists in-frame clones only, not all of them. This sample has some 200,000 clones, with around 81% found just once. Sample: PBMCs or T cells enriched from blood (not recorded which). The receptors originated from a middle-aged woman with acute COVID-19.

This clone was counted a few times. The V call is TRBV18, the J call TRBJ2-3; TRBD2 might be the D (7 bases). This CDR3 region has 14 residues. Germline CDR1 KGHSH, CDR2 LQKENI. V was cut by 3 bases and J by 4 bases, with 11 bases left in between. The CDR3 region has the DNA TGTGCCAGCTCACCCACGGGGGGCTCAGATACGCAGTATTTT. It translates to CASSPTGGSDTQYF.

The chain links TRBV18 to TRBJ2-3; a possible D gene is TRBD2 (5 bases). The CDR3 is 15 amino acids. The V and J ends lost 0 bases and 9 bases respectively, with 16 bases between them. Germline-derived CDR1 and CDR2 are KGHSH and LQKENI. CDR3 protein: CASSPPGRTSITQYF. CDR3 nucleotides: TGTGCCAGCTCACCACCGGGCAGGACTTCCATAACGCAGTATTTT.

The chain joins TRBV5-8 to TRBJ1-2, with TRBD1 identical over 7 bases. CDR1 is SGHTS, CDR2 YDEGEE, per germline. V lost 5 bases, J lost 7 bases, and 8 bases stayed unmatched. CDR3 length: 13 amino acids. The CDR3 loop is CASSRGTASGYTF. CDR3 DNA sequence: TGTGCCAGCAGTCGCGGGACAGCTAGTGGCTACACCTTC.

This clone was picked up one time. The chain uses TRBV7-2 and TRBJ2-1, with D tentatively TRBD1 (6 bases). The CDR3 is made up of 14 amino acids. The V gene's germline CDR1 is SGHTA and CDR2 FQGNSA. Trimming shortened V by 2 bases and J by 7 bases, and 12 bases separated the two germline ends. CDR3 sequence reads: CASSLNRVLNEQFF. In nucleotides, the CDR3 is TGTGCCAGCAGCTTAAACAGGGTTTTGAATGAGCAGTTCTTC.

This clone was seen once. The rearrangement joins TRBV7-2 to TRBJ1-1, with D maybe TRBD1 (6 bases). Per the germline V gene, CDR1 is SGHTA and CDR2 is FQGNSA. There are 14 residues in the CDR3. V lost 9 bases and J lost 4, with 18 bases in between. CDR3 sequence reads: CASRQVAKSTEAFF. CDR3 DNA: TGTGCCAGTCGACAGGTCGCAAAGTCCACTGAAGCTTTCTTT.

The genes are TRBV11-3 and TRBJ2-1, with TRBD2 as a possible D gene (6 bases). Trimming removed 5 bases from V and 0 bases from J, with 17 bases in between. Germline V CDR1 and CDR2: SGHNT, YENEEA. This CDR3 has 17 amino acids. This CDR3 reads CASSLGGVGNSYNEQFF. CDR3 in DNA: TGTGCCAGCAGCCTTGGAGGGGTAGGGAACTCCTACAATGAGCAGTTCTTC.

This clone occurred once. The rearrangement links TRBV9 to TRBJ2-7; TRBD2 aligns across 14 bases. Germline V lookup: CDR1 SGDLS, CDR2 YYNGEE. The ends lost 0 bases at V and 6 bases at J; junction bases unmatched: 8. This CDR3 is built from 17 residues. The CDR3 is CASSVGLAGGPEGEQYF. CDR3 DNA sequence: TGTGCCAGCAGCGTAGGACTAGCGGGGGGGCCGGAAGGCGAGCAGTACTTC.

This chain joins TRBV12-3 or TRBV12-4 and TRBJ1-1, with TRBD1 matching 8 bases. The CDR3 is 13 residues long. With 5 bases clipped from V and 11 bases from J, the junction kept 10 bases outside the gene matches. CDR3 bases: TGTGCCAGCAGTCTCGCGGACAGGGTTTGGGCTTTCTTT. Protein product: CASSLADRVWAFF.

The chain couples TRBV7-3 to TRBJ2-3; 12 positions match TRBD2. This CDR3 has 18 amino acids. V dropped 1 base and J dropped 7; count of bases not matched to a gene: 12. The germline gives CDR1 SGHTA, CDR2 FQGTGA. DNA of the CDR3: TGTGCCAGCAGCTTAAATGAGGCGACTAGCGGGAGTTTGAATACGCAGTATTTT. Translated: CASSLNEATSGSLNTQYF.

This clone was counted once. This rearrangement joins TRBV28 to TRBJ1-5, with a possible D match to TRBD1 (6 bases). CDR1 is MDHEN and CDR2 is SYDVKM in the germline V gene. The CDR3 is 19 amino acids. Between the trimmed V and J ends, which lost 7 bases and 3 bases, there was a span of 28 bases. CDR3: CASTYLPFSAGVPNQPQHF. CDR3 in DNA: TGTGCCAGCACCTACCTCCCCTTCTCGGCAGGGGTTCCCAATCAGCCCCAGCATTTT.

This clone was seen once. V usage is TRBV11-2 and J usage is TRBJ2-7; 7 bases match TRBD1. The CDR3 sequence is 16 residues long. Germline assignment: CDR1 SGHAT and CDR2 FQNNGV. V gave up 5 bases and J gave up 3 bases; unmatched junction bases: 13. The CDR3: CASSPGQDRILYEQYF. The CDR3 DNA reads as TGTGCCAGCAGCCCAGGCCAGGACAGGATTCTCTACGAGCAGTACTTC.

This clone was observed a few times. V and J are TRBV19 and TRBJ1-1; TRBD1 aligns across 7 bases. V gave up 5 bases and J gave up 1 base; unmatched junction bases: 7. Germline CDR1 is LNHDA and CDR2 is SQIVND (reference sequence). CDR3 length equals 15 residues. For the CDR3, the DNA is TGTGCCAGTAGTGCTAGACAGGGCCGGAACACTGAAGCTTTCTTT. Translated, it gives CASSARQGRNTEAFF.

V gene TRBV5-5 combines with J gene TRBJ2-7; D remains ambiguous. V was pared by 0 bases and J by 6 bases, with 7 bases between. The CDR3 has 12 residues. The germline gives CDR1 SGHKS, CDR2 YYEKEE (reference sequence). CDR3 bases: TGTGCCAGCAGCTTGGGATCGGGCGAGCAGTACTTC. Residues: CASSLGSGEQYF.

This chain links TRBV9 with TRBJ1-1; no firm D call. The CDR3 has 13 residues. With 2 bases removed from V and 1 base from J, the gap between germline ends came to 6 bases. Germline CDR1 SGDLS, CDR2 YYNGEE. As DNA, the CDR3 is TGTGCCAGCAGCGTGAGGGAGAACACTGAAGCTTTCTTT. Protein: CASSVRENTEAFF.

The V gene is TRBV7-2, the J gene TRBJ2-3; D ambiguous. CDR3 length: 13 amino acids. Germline CDR1 SGHTA, CDR2 FQGNSA. V shed 6 bases and J shed 8 bases, with 15 bases lying between them. The CDR3 region has the DNA TGTGCCAGCAGTAAAGGAGCGTTAGGTACGCAGTATTTT. Protein sequence: CASSKGALGTQYF. The whole variable domain, remainder taken from reference TRBV7-2 and TRBJ2-3, is GAGVSQSPSNKVTEKGKDVELRCDPISGHTALYWYRQSLGQGLEFLIYFQGNSAPDKSGLPSDRFSAERTGGSVSTLTIQRTQQEDSAVYLCASSKGALGTQYFGPGTRLTVL.

The CDR3 DNA is TGTGCCAGCAGTCTACTAGCGGGAGTAGATACGCAGTATTTT. This sequence encodes CASSLLAGVDTQYF. The chain uses TRBV27 and TRBJ2-3, with 11 bases lining up with TRBD2. The V and J ends lost 5 bases and 5 bases, in that order; junction bases with no gene match: 3. The germline CDR1 and CDR2 sequences are MNHEY and SMNVEV (reference sequence). CDR3 length: 14 residues.

The chain carries TRBV6-5 and TRBJ1-1; weak D call: TRBD1 (6 bases). From germline, CDR1 is MNHEY and CDR2 SVGAGI. CDR3 length: 13 residues. V was pared by 5 bases and J by 3 bases, with 10 bases between. CDR3 DNA: TGTGCCAGCAGTCCGGACAGATACACTGAAGCTTTCTTT. Translating gives CASSPDRYTEAFF.

This chain joins TRBV15 and TRBJ1-3; 7 bases are shared with TRBD1. The V and J ends lost 1 base and 0 bases, in that order; junction bases with no gene match: 3. Germline CDR1 reads LNHNV; CDR2 reads YYDKDF (reference sequence). The CDR3 consists of 16 residues. The CDR3 sequence is CATSRGDSVSGNTIYF. Written as DNA, the CDR3 is TGTGCCACCAGCAGAGGGGACAGCGTCTCTGGAAACACCATATATTTT.

V usage is TRBV5-5 and J usage is TRBJ2-1; 8 bases agree with TRBD2. Per germline, CDR1 SGHKS and CDR2 YYEKEE (reference sequence). V lost 3 bases and J lost 5; bases outside the gene matches: 10. This CDR3 spans 16 amino acids. The CDR3 protein is CASSYGGGGTHNEQFF. CDR3 coding DNA: TGTGCCAGCAGCTACGGCGGCGGGGGGACCCACAATGAGCAGTTCTTC. Full variable domain (outside the CDR3, taken from reference TRBV5-5 and TRBJ2-1): DAGVTQSPTHLIKTRGQQVTLRCSPISGHKSVSWYQQVLGQGPQFIFQYYEKEERGRGNFPDRFSARQFPNYSSELNVNALLLGDSALYLCASSYGGGGTHNEQFFGPGTRLTVL.